This is a list of T cell receptor beta chains from one sample in a study of blood T cell repertoires in COVID-19. Profiled with immunoSEQ multiplex PCR; TCRdb holds only in-frame clones, not every one. In the table there are about 210,000 clones, 65% to 90% of which are singletons. The material sequenced was PBMCs or T cells enriched from blood (not recorded which). All receptors derive from a woman aged 45-65 years with acute COVID-19. Both conserved end residues are part of each CDR3. The D gene is left open where the match is weak. The listing skips clone size in some rows; elsewhere it reads once, few, many or a size class.

14	TRBJ2-5	TRBD1	TRBV19	-	TGTGCCAGTAGGGGACAGACCAGCCAAGAGACCCAGTACTTC	CASRGQTSQETQYF
14	TRBJ2-5	-	TRBV2	-	TGTGCCAGCAGTGAAAACAGTCACCAAGAGACCCAGTACTTC	CASSENSHQETQYF
13	TRBJ1-6	-	TRBV6-5	-	TGTGCCAGCAGAAAAACCGGGAATTCACCCCTCCACTTT	CASRKTGNSPLHF
15	TRBJ2-7	-	TRBV4-2	-	TGTGCCAGCAGCCAAGATTTGACTTTAAGATACGAGCAGTACTTC	CASSQDLTLRYEQYF
15	TRBJ2-7	TRBD1	TRBV5-4	-	TGTGCCAGCAGCTCGGACAGGGGGCTTCTGAACGAGCAGTACTTC	CASSSDRGLLNEQYF
14	TRBJ2-5	TRBD1	TRBV6-2/TRBV6-3	-	TGTGCCAGCAGTTGGGACAGGGAAGGAGAGACCCAGTACTTC	CASSWDREGETQYF
17	TRBJ2-5	TRBD2	TRBV10-3	-	TGTGCCATCAGTGATTTAGCTAGCGGACCCTTTGAAGAGACCCAGTACTTC	CAISDLASGPFEETQYF
15	TRBJ2-3	TRBD2	TRBV5-1	-	TGCGCCAGCAGCGGGTTAGCGGGAGGAACAGATACGCAGTATTTT	CASSGLAGGTDTQYF
16	TRBJ2-1	TRBD2	TRBV28	-	TGTGCCAGCATTCTAGCGGGGGGCCGCTACTACAATGAGCAGTTCTTC	CASILAGGRYYNEQFF
13	TRBJ2-5	-	TRBV5-1	-	TGCGCCAGCAGCTTGGGACAAAAAGAGACCCAGTACTTC	CASSLGQKETQYF
19	TRBJ2-7	TRBD1	TRBV6-2/TRBV6-3	-	TGTGCCAGCAGTTACTGGACAGGGGGGGAAAAGCGGCTTCACTACGAGCAGTACTTC	CASSYWTGGEKRLHYEQYF
15	TRBJ2-5	TRBD1	TRBV27	-	TGTGCCAGCAGTTTGGCGGGACAGGGGGTAGAGACCCAGTACTTC	CASSLAGQGVETQYF
15	TRBJ1-4	TRBD1	TRBV18	-	TGTGCCAGCTCAAGAGGGACAGGCTTTTATGAAAAACTGTTTTTT	CASSRGTGFYEKLFF
15	TRBJ2-7	-	TRBV3-1/TRBV3-2	-	TGTGCCAGCAGCCATCTAGAACGCGGGATCTACGAGCAGTACTTC	CASSHLERGIYEQYF
17	TRBJ2-2	-	TRBV5-6	-	TGTGCCAGCAGCTTGTCTCTACAGGGGGGGATTACCGGGGAGCTGTTTTTT	CASSLSLQGGITGELFF
16	TRBJ1-6	TRBD1	TRBV18	-	TGTGCCAGCTCACTATCGGGACAGGGGGTGGCTTCACCCCTCCACTTT	CASSLSGQGVASPLHF
13	TRBJ1-2	-	TRBV5-4	-	TGTGCCAGCAGCTTGGGACAGGACTATGGCTACACCTTC	CASSLGQDYGYTF
14	TRBJ1-5	-	TRBV27	-	TGTGCCAGCAGGACTGGAGGGGCCAATCAGCCCCAGCATTTT	CASRTGGANQPQHF
15	TRBJ2-1	TRBD1	TRBV6-5	-	TGTGCCAGCAGCGCCGGGACAGGGGGCCCTGATGAGCAGTTCTTC	CASSAGTGGPDEQFF
16	TRBJ2-5	TRBD2	TRBV7-2	-	TGTGCCAGCAGCTTATTCGGCGGGAGGGTCCAAGAGACCCAGTACTTC	CASSLFGGRVQETQYF
20	TRBJ2-1	-	TRBV3-1/TRBV3-2	few	TGTGCCAGCAGCCAAGTAAGGAAATTACACAGGGTGAAAGCCTACAATGAGCAGTTCTTC	CASSQVRKLHRVKAYNEQFF
15	TRBJ1-1	-	TRBV27	few	TGTGCCAGCAGCTCCCGTGTGGGGGGACACACTGAAGCTTTCTTT	CASSSRVGGHTEAFF
12	TRBJ2-7	-	TRBV27	few	TGTGCCAGCAGTCTGACCGGGGGCGAGCAGTACTTC	CASSLTGGEQYF
13	TRBJ2-5	-	TRBV7-3	-	TGTGCCAGCAGCTCTCAGGGGCAGGAGACCCAGTACTTC	CASSSQGQETQYF
14	TRBJ1-6	-	TRBV2	-	TGTGCCAGCAGTGAACGACTGAATAATTCACCCCTCCACTTT	CASSERLNNSPLHF
14	TRBJ2-3	TRBD2	TRBV7-9	few	TGTGCCAGCTTAGCGGGGGGGTCCACAGATACGCAGTATTTT	CASLAGGSTDTQYF
13	TRBJ2-7	-	TRBV10-3	once	TGTGCCATGGGCAGCGGACAGTCTTTGGGGCAGTACTTC	CAMGSGQSLGQYF
14	TRBJ2-7	-	TRBV28	-	TGTGCCAGCATGTTATGGCAGGGTAACTACGAGCAGTACTTC	CASMLWQGNYEQYF
15	TRBJ1-2	-	TRBV6-4	-	TGTGCCAGCAGTGATACGCCCGGGACAATCTATGGCTACACCTTC	CASSDTPGTIYGYTF
15	TRBJ1-5	TRBD1	TRBV27	-	TGTGCCAGCAGGGAGGACAGGGCGAGGGGTCAGCCCCAGCATTTT	CASREDRARGQPQHF
15	TRBJ2-1	-	TRBV7-9	few	TGTGCCAGCAGCTTTCTCTGGAGCTCCTACAATGAGCAGTTCTTC	CASSFLWSSYNEQFF
15	TRBJ1-2	-	TRBV7-2	once	TGTGCCAGCACCGATCAAGCGGGGTGGAGATATGGCTACACCTTC	CASTDQAGWRYGYTF
19	TRBJ2-6	TRBD2	TRBV28	-	TGTGCCAGCAGTACGGCCGGGCGGGGGTCCTTCTCTGGGGCCAACGTCCTGACTTTC	CASSTAGRGSFSGANVLTF
15	TRBJ2-1	TRBD2	TRBV7-2	-	TGTGCCAGCAGCCGGGGGGGCGGGACGGCGAATGAGCAGTTCTTC	CASSRGGGTANEQFF
15	TRBJ1-4	-	TRBV18	-	TGTGCCAGCTCACCAACCGGGACAAATAATGAAAAACTGTTTTTT	CASSPTGTNNEKLFF
11	TRBJ1-2	-	TRBV11-2	-	TGTGCCAGCAGCTCTAATGCTGGCTACACCTTC	CASSSNAGYTF
14	TRBJ1-2	-	TRBV4-1	-	TGCGCCAGCAGCCCAACGACAGGACGGTATGGCTACACCTTC	CASSPTTGRYGYTF
14	TRBJ1-2	-	TRBV25-1	few	TGTGCCAGCACTCAAAGCGGGCCTAACTATGGCTACACCTTC	CASTQSGPNYGYTF
13	TRBJ2-7	-	TRBV27	once	TGTGCCAGCAGTCATTTCCGGGGGTACGAGCAGTACTTC	CASSHFRGYEQYF
16	TRBJ1-4	TRBD1	TRBV18	-	TGTGCCAGCTCACTCTCCGGGACAGGGATAAGGAAAAAACTGTTTTTT	CASSLSGTGIRKKLFF
14	TRBJ2-5	-	TRBV7-2	-	TGTGCCAGCAGCTTAAGCGGTAGACTGTCGACCCAGTACTTC	CASSLSGRLSTQYF
17	TRBJ2-5	TRBD2	TRBV11-2	-	TGTGCCAGCAGCTTCGGGACTAGCGGGGGGGTGAGGGAGACCCAGTACTTC	CASSFGTSGGVRETQYF
17	TRBJ2-1	TRBD1	TRBV3-1/TRBV3-2	-	TGTGCCAGCAGCCGGAGGCCGGGACAGGGTTATAGCAATGAGCAGTTCTTC	CASSRRPGQGYSNEQFF
16	TRBJ2-7	-	TRBV7-2	-	TGTGCCAGCAGCTCTGGGGTGGCGGGGGCTTCAAGCGAGCAGTACTTC	CASSSGVAGASSEQYF
13	TRBJ2-7	-	TRBV28	-	TGTGCCAGCAGGTACAGCCTATCCTACGAGCAGTACTTC	CASRYSLSYEQYF
14	TRBJ1-5	-	TRBV5-5	-	TGTGCCAGCAGCTCCCGAGAAAGTAATCAGCCCCAGCATTTT	CASSSRESNQPQHF
15	TRBJ2-5	-	TRBV6-5	-	TGTGCCAGCGGGCGGGGGCCAGGGCCCCAAGAGACCCAGTACTTC	CASGRGPGPQETQYF